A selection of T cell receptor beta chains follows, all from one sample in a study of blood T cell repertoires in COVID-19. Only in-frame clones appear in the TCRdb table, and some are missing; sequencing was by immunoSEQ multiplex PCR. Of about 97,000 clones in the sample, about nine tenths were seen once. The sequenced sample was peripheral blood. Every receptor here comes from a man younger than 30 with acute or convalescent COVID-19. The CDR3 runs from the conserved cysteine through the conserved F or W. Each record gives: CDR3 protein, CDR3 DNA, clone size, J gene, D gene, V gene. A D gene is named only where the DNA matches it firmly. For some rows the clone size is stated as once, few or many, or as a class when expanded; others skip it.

CDR3 protein: CATQGLAGETQYF
CDR3 DNA: TGTGCCACCCAGGGACTAGCGGGGGAGACCCAGTACTTC
clone size: .
J gene: TRBJ2-5
D gene: TRBD2
V gene: TRBV2

CDR3 protein: CASGSSPRQNGGNEQFF
CDR3 DNA: TGTGCTAGTGGTTCGTCTCCCCGACAGAACGGGGGCAATGAGCAGTTCTTC
clone size: .
J gene: TRBJ2-1
D gene: .
V gene: TRBV12-5

CDR3 protein: CASSNLQGDGSPLHF
CDR3 DNA: TGTGCCAGCAGCAACCTACAGGGGGACGGTTCACCCCTCCACTTT
clone size: .
J gene: TRBJ1-6
D gene: TRBD1
V gene: TRBV5-6

CDR3 protein: CATSREGRSYNEQFF
CDR3 DNA: TGTGCCACCAGCAGAGAAGGGAGATCCTACAATGAGCAGTTCTTC
clone size: few
J gene: TRBJ2-1
D gene: .
V gene: TRBV15

CDR3 protein: CASSPGQGYTEKLFF
CDR3 DNA: TGCGCCAGCAGCCCGGGACAGGGGTATACTGAAAAACTGTTTTTT
clone size: .
J gene: TRBJ1-4
D gene: TRBD1
V gene: TRBV4-1

CDR3 protein: CASSLGLAGSNEQFF
CDR3 DNA: TGTGCCAGCAGTTTGGGACTAGCGGGAAGCAATGAGCAGTTCTTC
clone size: .
J gene: TRBJ2-1
D gene: TRBD2
V gene: TRBV27

CDR3 protein: CASSARQGGGTDTQYF
CDR3 DNA: TGTGCCAGCAGTGCGAGACAGGGTGGGGGCACAGATACGCAGTATTTT
clone size: .
J gene: TRBJ2-3
D gene: TRBD1
V gene: TRBV6-1

CDR3 protein: CASSLREPTSSHLNEKLFF
CDR3 DNA: TGTGCCAGCAGTTTACGAGAACCCACCTCTTCCCACCTTAATGAAAAACTGTTTTTT
clone size: .
J gene: TRBJ1-4
D gene: .
V gene: TRBV27

CDR3 protein: CASSPVQGAWLFF
CDR3 DNA: TGTGCCAGCTCACCAGTCCAGGGGGCATGGCTGTTTTTT
clone size: .
J gene: TRBJ1-4
D gene: TRBD1
V gene: TRBV18

CDR3 protein: CATSDFRTSGSDEQFF
CDR3 DNA: TGTGCCACCAGTGATTTTCGGACTAGCGGGAGCGATGAGCAGTTCTTC
clone size: .
J gene: TRBJ2-1
D gene: TRBD2
V gene: TRBV24-1

CDR3 protein: CASSERQGSNSPLHF
CDR3 DNA: TGTGCCAGCAGCGAGAGACAGGGCTCTAATTCACCCCTCCACTTT
clone size: .
J gene: TRBJ1-6
D gene: TRBD1
V gene: TRBV2

CDR3 protein: CASSLDRGRDGYTF
CDR3 DNA: TGTGCCAGCAGTTTAGACAGGGGAAGGGATGGCTACACCTTC
clone size: .
J gene: TRBJ1-2
D gene: TRBD1
V gene: TRBV2

CDR3 protein: CASSISLGVAQYF
CDR3 DNA: TGTGCCAGCAGCATATCGCTCGGGGTGGCCCAGTACTTC
clone size: .
J gene: TRBJ2-5
D gene: .
V gene: TRBV6-5

CDR3 protein: CASSLAPGQGSEKLFF
CDR3 DNA: TGCGCCAGCAGCTTGGCCCCGGGACAGGGGAGTGAAAAACTGTTTTTT
clone size: .
J gene: TRBJ1-4
D gene: TRBD1
V gene: TRBV5-1

CDR3 protein: CASSQVGEASNQPQHF
CDR3 DNA: TGTGCCAGCAGCCAAGTGGGGGAGGCTAGCAATCAGCCCCAGCATTTT
clone size: .
J gene: TRBJ1-5
D gene: .
V gene: TRBV4-2

CDR3 protein: CASSSLRAGRDGGYTF
CDR3 DNA: TGTGCCAGCAGCTCCCTCAGGGCAGGGAGGGATGGTGGCTACACCTTC
clone size: .
J gene: TRBJ1-2
D gene: .
V gene: TRBV11-2

CDR3 protein: CASSPLIGGNEQFF
CDR3 DNA: TGTGCCAGCAGCCCATTAATCGGCGGGAATGAGCAGTTCTTC
clone size: .
J gene: TRBJ2-1
D gene: .
V gene: TRBV7-9

CDR3 protein: CASTSVQGTPGTQYF
CDR3 DNA: TGTGCCAGCACCTCGGTCCAAGGGACTCCGGGGACCCAGTACTTC
clone size: .
J gene: TRBJ2-5
D gene: .
V gene: TRBV3-1/TRBV3-2

CDR3 protein: CASSLRGLAGYAYEQYF
CDR3 DNA: TGTGCCAGCAGCTTAAGGGGGCTAGCGGGTTACGCCTACGAGCAGTACTTC
clone size: .
J gene: TRBJ2-7
D gene: .
V gene: TRBV7-2

CDR3 protein: CAWSGGLNNEQFF
CDR3 DNA: TGTGCCTGGAGTGGGGGACTAAACAATGAGCAGTTCTTC
clone size: .
J gene: TRBJ2-1
D gene: TRBD2
V gene: TRBV30

CDR3 protein: CASSSSRGGRGGIYEQYF
CDR3 DNA: TGTGCCAGCAGCTCTTCCCGGGGGGGCAGGGGAGGAATCTACGAGCAGTACTTC
clone size: .
J gene: TRBJ2-7
D gene: TRBD2
V gene: TRBV7-2

CDR3 protein: CSAAGALGNEQFF
CDR3 DNA: TGCAGCGCTGCAGGGGCTTTGGGGAATGAGCAGTTCTTC
clone size: .
J gene: TRBJ2-1
D gene: .
V gene: TRBV29-1

CDR3 protein: CASSRRTDPLRGTIYF
CDR3 DNA: TGTGCCAGCAGCCGACGGACTGATCCCCTCCGGGGCACCATATATTTT
clone size: few
J gene: TRBJ1-3
D gene: .
V gene: TRBV7-8

CDR3 protein: CASSVGHTVNTEAFF
CDR3 DNA: TGTGCCAGCAGCGTAGGACACACCGTGAATACTGAAGCTTTCTTT
clone size: once
J gene: TRBJ1-1
D gene: .
V gene: TRBV9

CDR3 protein: CASSPSPGSYEQYF
CDR3 DNA: TGTGCCAGCAGTCCCTCCCCGGGCTCCTACGAGCAGTACTTC
clone size: .
J gene: TRBJ2-7
D gene: .
V gene: TRBV6-2/TRBV6-3

CDR3 protein: CASSSGLAGDNEQFF
CDR3 DNA: TGTGCCAGCAGCTCCGGACTAGCGGGAGACAATGAGCAGTTCTTC
clone size: .
J gene: TRBJ2-1
D gene: TRBD2
V gene: TRBV7-9

CDR3 protein: CASSLSTLAGGSTQYF
CDR3 DNA: TGTGCCAGCAGCTTGTCCACCCTAGCGGGGGGGAGTACGCAGTATTTT
clone size: .
J gene: TRBJ2-3
D gene: TRBD2
V gene: TRBV11-2

CDR3 protein: CATSREGRKAFF
CDR3 DNA: TGTGCCACTTCCAGGGAGGGGCGAAAAGCTTTCTTT
clone size: .
J gene: TRBJ1-1
D gene: .
V gene: TRBV6-5

CDR3 protein: CASSLGGIEAFF
CDR3 DNA: TGTGCCAGCAGCCTAGGGGGCATTGAAGCTTTCTTT
clone size: .
J gene: TRBJ1-1
D gene: TRBD1
V gene: TRBV25-1

CDR3 protein: CAWSRTSGRTGGELFF
CDR3 DNA: TGTGCCTGGAGCCGAACTAGCGGGAGGACCGGCGGGGAGCTGTTTTTT
clone size: .
J gene: TRBJ2-2
D gene: TRBD2
V gene: TRBV30

CDR3 protein: CASSLAGWDEQYF
CDR3 DNA: TGTGCCAGCAGTTTGGCGGGATGGGACGAGCAGTACTTC
clone size: .
J gene: TRBJ2-7
D gene: .
V gene: TRBV2

CDR3 protein: CASSTRDRGNGYTF
CDR3 DNA: TGCGCCAGCAGCACCCGGGACAGGGGGAATGGCTACACCTTC
clone size: .
J gene: TRBJ1-2
D gene: TRBD1
V gene: TRBV5-1

CDR3 protein: CASSESGYGYTF
CDR3 DNA: TGTGCCAGCAGTGAATCAGGCTATGGCTACACCTTC
clone size: .
J gene: TRBJ1-2
D gene: .
V gene: TRBV25-1

CDR3 protein: CASSQEPTRVNTEAFF
CDR3 DNA: TGTGCCAGCAGCCAAGAACCTACCAGGGTGAACACTGAAGCTTTCTTT
clone size: .
J gene: TRBJ1-1
D gene: .
V gene: TRBV3-1/TRBV3-2

CDR3 protein: CASSSWGGNQPQHF
CDR3 DNA: TGTGCCAGCAGCTCCTGGGGGGGCAATCAGCCCCAGCATTTT
clone size: .
J gene: TRBJ1-5
D gene: .
V gene: TRBV7-2

CDR3 protein: CAWSVSRTGGKSNQPQHF
CDR3 DNA: TGTGCCTGGAGTGTATCTCGGACAGGGGGTAAGAGCAATCAGCCCCAGCATTTT
clone size: .
J gene: TRBJ1-5
D gene: TRBD1
V gene: TRBV30

CDR3 protein: CASSQLPLIRDRSYEQYF
CDR3 DNA: TGTGCCAGCAGCCAGTTACCCCTTATCCGGGACAGGTCCTACGAGCAGTACTTC
clone size: .
J gene: TRBJ2-7
D gene: TRBD1
V gene: TRBV4-2

CDR3 protein: CASSPAGGSKNIQYF
CDR3 DNA: TGTGCCAGCAGTCCAGCGGGAGGGTCCAAAAACATTCAGTACTTC
clone size: .
J gene: TRBJ2-4
D gene: TRBD2
V gene: TRBV27

CDR3 protein: CASSVAGTSYEQYF
CDR3 DNA: TGTGCCAGCAGCGTAGCCGGGACATCCTACGAGCAGTACTTC
clone size: .
J gene: TRBJ2-7
D gene: .
V gene: TRBV9

CDR3 protein: CASGRQAFSSTDTQYF
CDR3 DNA: TGCGCCAGCGGAAGACAGGCCTTTAGTAGCACAGATACGCAGTATTTT
clone size: .
J gene: TRBJ2-3
D gene: .
V gene: TRBV10-2

CDR3 protein: CASSTFDSVQETQYF
CDR3 DNA: TGTGCCAGCAGCACCTTTGACAGCGTCCAAGAGACCCAGTACTTC
clone size: .
J gene: TRBJ2-5
D gene: .
V gene: TRBV5-4

CDR3 protein: CASSYSTGVGTDTQYF
CDR3 DNA: TGTGCCAGCAGTTACTCGACAGGGGTGGGCACAGATACGCAGTATTTT
clone size: .
J gene: TRBJ2-3
D gene: TRBD1
V gene: TRBV6-5

CDR3 protein: CASTLAGTDTQYF
CDR3 DNA: TGTGCCAGCACCCTAGCGGGCACAGATACGCAGTATTTT
clone size: .
J gene: TRBJ2-3
D gene: TRBD2
V gene: TRBV3-1/TRBV3-2

CDR3 protein: CASSPWASSLGQFF
CDR3 DNA: TGTGCCAGCTCACCATGGGCGTCTAGCTTAGGGCAGTTCTTC
clone size: once
J gene: TRBJ2-1
D gene: .
V gene: TRBV18

CDR3 protein: CASHDRKHQPQHF
CDR3 DNA: TGTGCCAGTCACGACAGGAAGCATCAGCCCCAGCATTTT
clone size: .
J gene: TRBJ1-5
D gene: .
V gene: TRBV19

CDR3 protein: CASSLQTGGYNSPLHF
CDR3 DNA: TGTGCCAGCTCACTACAGACAGGGGGCTATAATTCACCCCTCCACTTT
clone size: .
J gene: TRBJ1-6
D gene: TRBD1
V gene: TRBV18

CDR3 protein: CASSQVGTGLYNEQFF
CDR3 DNA: TGTGCCAGCAGCCAAGTTGGGACAGGGCTCTACAATGAGCAGTTCTTC
clone size: .
J gene: TRBJ2-1
D gene: TRBD1
V gene: TRBV16

CDR3 protein: CASSYRQVRDTGELFF
CDR3 DNA: TGTGCCAGCAGTTACAGACAGGTTCGGGACACCGGGGAGCTGTTTTTT
clone size: .
J gene: TRBJ2-2
D gene: .
V gene: TRBV6-5

CDR3 protein: CASSPTGTDGYTF
CDR3 DNA: TGTGCCAGCTCACCTACCGGGACAGATGGCTACACCTTC
clone size: .
J gene: TRBJ1-2
D gene: TRBD1
V gene: TRBV18

CDR3 protein: CASSLVLGSYEQYF
CDR3 DNA: TGTGCCAGCAGCTTGGTGCTAGGAAGCTACGAGCAGTACTTC
clone size: .
J gene: TRBJ2-7
D gene: .
V gene: TRBV5-5